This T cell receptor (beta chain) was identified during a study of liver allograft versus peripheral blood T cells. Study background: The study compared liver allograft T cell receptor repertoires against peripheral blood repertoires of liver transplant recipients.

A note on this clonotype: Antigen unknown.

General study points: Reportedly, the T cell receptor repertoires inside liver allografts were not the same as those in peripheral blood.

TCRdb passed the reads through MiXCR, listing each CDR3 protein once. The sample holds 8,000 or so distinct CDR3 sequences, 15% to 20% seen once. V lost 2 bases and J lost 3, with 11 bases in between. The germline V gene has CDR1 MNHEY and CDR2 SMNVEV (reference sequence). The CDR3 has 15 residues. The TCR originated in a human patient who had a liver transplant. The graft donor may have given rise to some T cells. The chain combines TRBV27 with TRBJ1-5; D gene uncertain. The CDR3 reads CASSLEGKYNQPQHF. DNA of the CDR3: TGTGCCAGCAGTTTAGAGGGAAAGTACAATCAGCCCCAGCATTTT.